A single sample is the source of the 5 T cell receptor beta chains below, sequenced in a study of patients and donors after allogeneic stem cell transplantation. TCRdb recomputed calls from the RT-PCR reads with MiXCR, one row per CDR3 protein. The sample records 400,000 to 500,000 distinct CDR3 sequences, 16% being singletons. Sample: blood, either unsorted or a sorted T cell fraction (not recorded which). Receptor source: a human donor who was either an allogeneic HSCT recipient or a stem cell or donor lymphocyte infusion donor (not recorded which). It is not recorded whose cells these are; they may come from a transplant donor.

The CDR3 is CATRTGKNIQYF. CDR3 nucleotides: TGTGCCACCAGGACAGGGAAAAACATTCAGTACTTC. This sequence joins TRBV6-6 and TRBJ2-4; 8 bases agree with TRBD1. Trimming cost V 10 bases and J 4 bases; bases outside gene matches: 3. This CDR3 region has 12 residues. Germline V gives CDR1 MNHNY, CDR2 SVGAGI (reference sequence).

The CDR3 DNA sequence: TGTGCCAGCAGTTACGGGACCTTCACAGATACGCAGTATTTT. Its translation is CASSYGTFTDTQYF. The chain couples TRBV6-5 to TRBJ2-3; D is tentatively TRBD1 or TRBD2 (5 bases each). The V gene lost 2 bases and the J gene lost 2 bases, with 8 bases spanning the gap. The CDR3 covers 14 residues. The V gene's germline CDR1 is MNHEY and CDR2 SVGAGI.

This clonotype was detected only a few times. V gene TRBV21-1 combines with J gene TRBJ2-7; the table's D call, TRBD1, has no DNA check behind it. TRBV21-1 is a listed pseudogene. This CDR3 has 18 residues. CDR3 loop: CASSKSTPTGGTSYEQYF. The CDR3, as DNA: TGTGCCAGCAGCAAATCGACCCCCACAGGGGGCACCTCCTACGAGCAGTACTTC.

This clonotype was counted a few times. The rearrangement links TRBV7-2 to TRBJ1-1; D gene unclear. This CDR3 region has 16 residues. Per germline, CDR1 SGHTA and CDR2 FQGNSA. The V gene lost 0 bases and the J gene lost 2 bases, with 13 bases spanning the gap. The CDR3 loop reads CASSLAPWVANTEAFF. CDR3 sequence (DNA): TGTGCCAGCAGCTTAGCTCCTTGGGTCGCCAACACTGAAGCTTTCTTT. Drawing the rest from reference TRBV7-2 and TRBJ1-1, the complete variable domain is GAGVSQSPSNKVTEKGKDVELRCDPISGHTALYWYRQSLGQGLEFLIYFQGNSAPDKSGLPSDRFSAERTGGSVSTLTIQRTQQEDSAVYLCASSLAPWVANTEAFFGQGTRLTVV.

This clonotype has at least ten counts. The CDR3 DNA reads as TGCGCCAGCAGCCGCAGGGGTAACGATGAAAAACTGTTTTTT. Residues: CASSRRGNDEKLFF. The genes are TRBV5-1 and TRBJ1-4, with a tentative D call TRBD1 (6 bases). The V end lost 4 bases, the J end lost 6 bases, and 13 bases lay between the germline ends. Germline lookup yields CDR1 SGHRS and CDR2 YFSETQ. This CDR3 is built from 14 residues.